This T cell receptor beta chain was sequenced during a study of blood T cells in healthy people across ages. Trimming cost V 0 bases and J 4 bases; bases outside gene matches: 1. Germline V gene data show CDR1 as SGDLS and CDR2 as YYNGEE. This CDR3 is 14 amino acids long. The study, taken as a whole, reports: While age rose, TCR beta diversity per million T cells dropped in a roughly linear way. Unsorted PBMCs prevented conclusive naive versus antigen-experienced comparison.

Each individual donor underwent a draw of around 9.8 milliliters of peripheral blood. Alongside a J-beta primer mix, a sample-barcoded 5' primer served in a second PCR lasting about 7 to 11 cycles. Each cDNA molecule, via a template-switch adaptor with 12 random nucleotides, was tagged. TCRdb reanalysed the 5' RACE reads using MiXCR and keeps one entry per CDR3 protein. The profile shows about 290,000 distinct CDR3 sequences, 27% of them singletons. As for this clonotype: Its antigen is not identified.

V is TRBV9 and J is TRBJ1-2; 9 bases line up with TRBD1. This TCR was recovered from a woman aged 70-85 years in good health. Sequencing input: blood. The CDR3 region has the DNA TGTGCCAGCAGCGTAGAACAGGGGGCCTATGGCTACACCTTC. This encodes CASSVEQGAYGYTF.